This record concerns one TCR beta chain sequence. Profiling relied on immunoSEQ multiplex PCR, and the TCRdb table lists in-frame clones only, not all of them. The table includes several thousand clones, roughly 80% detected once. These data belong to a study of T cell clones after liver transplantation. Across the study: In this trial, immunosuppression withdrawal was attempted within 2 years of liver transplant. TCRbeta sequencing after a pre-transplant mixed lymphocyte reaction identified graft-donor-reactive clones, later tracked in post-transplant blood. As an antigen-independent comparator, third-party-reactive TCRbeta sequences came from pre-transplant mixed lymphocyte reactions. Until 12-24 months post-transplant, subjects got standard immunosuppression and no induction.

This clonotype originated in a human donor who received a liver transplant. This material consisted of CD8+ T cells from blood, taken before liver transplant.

The CDR3 bases are TGCGCCAGCAGCCAACAGGACAGGAATGGCTACACCTTC. Its translation: CASSQQDRNGYTF. The V gene is TRBV4-3, the J gene TRBJ1-2; the match to TRBD1 covers 7 bases. This CDR3 is built from 13 residues. Germline V lookup: CDR1 LGHNA, CDR2 YSLEER. Trimming took 2 bases from V and 6 from J; bases not matched to a gene: 3.